A single sample is the source of the 27 T cell receptor beta chains below, sequenced in a study of blood T cell repertoires in COVID-19. TCRdb's table, derived via immunoSEQ multiplex PCR, lists solely in-frame clones and lacks some. The table shows about 200,000 clones, with 70% to 90% occurring only once. Sequenced sample: peripheral blood. Receptors originate from a woman older than 75 with acute or convalescent COVID-19.

This chain joins TRBV2 and TRBJ2-7; 15 nucleotides match TRBD2. CDR3 size: 17 residues. From germline, CDR1 is SNHLY and CDR2 FYNNEI. The junction had 10 bases not matched to a gene; V was cut back by 8 bases and J by 2 bases. Written as DNA, the CDR3 is TGTGCCAGCTTACCGGGACTAGCGGGAGGCCCCACCTACGAGCAGTACTTC. This translates into CASLPGLAGGPTYEQYF.

The rearrangement joins TRBV4-1 to TRBJ1-5; D is uncertain. CDR3 length: 14 amino acids. Germline V lookup: CDR1 MGHRA, CDR2 YSYEKL. Trimming pared 0 bases from V and 1 base from J, leaving 4 bases between. CDR3 DNA sequence: TGCGCCAGCAGCCAAGAGAGGAGCAATCAGCCCCAGCATTTT. Translation gives CASSQERSNQPQHF.

The chain links TRBV7-8 to TRBJ2-2; D ambiguous. In germline, CDR1 is SGHVS, CDR2 FQNEAQ. The germline V and J ends were trimmed by 5 bases and 5 bases, with 15 bases remaining between them. The CDR3 length is 15 residues. As DNA, the CDR3 is TGTGCCAGCAGCCCGTCGGCAGGAAAAACCGGGGAGCTGTTTTTT. This gives the protein CASSPSAGKTGELFF.

The rearrangement uses TRBV27 and TRBJ1-4, with a possible D match to TRBD1 (5 bases). Germline CDR1 MNHEY, CDR2 SMNVEV (reference sequence). Trimming removed 9 bases from V and 5 bases from J, with 19 bases in between. The CDR3 is 15 amino acids. The CDR3 here is CASQFISGVNEKLFF. The CDR3 DNA reads as TGTGCCAGTCAGTTTATTTCGGGGGTAAATGAAAAACTGTTTTTT.

The rearrangement links TRBV5-5 to TRBJ2-7; 9 bases map to TRBD2. The CDR3 covers 14 residues. Looked up from germline, CDR1 is SGHKS and CDR2 is YYEKEE (reference sequence). With V trimmed by 4 bases and J by 6 bases, 8 bases remained unmatched. CDR3 DNA: TGTGCCAGCAGCACCGTAGCGGGGGTCCTCGAGCAGTACTTC. Translated: CASSTVAGVLEQYF. Supplemented by reference TRBV5-5 and TRBJ2-7, the full variable domain reads DAGVTQSPTHLIKTRGQQVTLRCSPISGHKSVSWYQQVLGQGPQFIFQYYEKEERGRGNFPDRFSARQFPNYSSELNVNALLLGDSALYLCASSTVAGVLEQYFGPGTRLTVT.

The chain joins TRBV27 to TRBJ2-7; the match to TRBD2 covers 11 bases. CDR1 is MNHEY and CDR2 is SMNVEV in the germline V gene (reference sequence). Trimming cost V 5 bases and J 3 bases; bases outside gene matches: 6. The CDR3 length is 15 residues. The CDR3 is CASSRPGTSGYEQYF. The CDR3 DNA reads as TGTGCCAGCAGTAGACCCGGGACTAGCGGCTACGAGCAGTACTTC.

The V and J genes are TRBV27 and TRBJ2-7; 10 bases match TRBD2. Germline loops: CDR1 MNHEY, CDR2 SMNVEV (reference sequence). With 6 bases clipped from V and 6 bases from J, the junction kept 8 bases outside the gene matches. This CDR3 is built from 14 residues. CDR3 in amino acids: CASRGLAGAGEQYF. The CDR3 bases are TGTGCCAGCAGAGGGCTAGCGGGAGCCGGCGAGCAGTACTTC.

V gene TRBV2 combines with J gene TRBJ1-2; 10 bases are shared with TRBD1. The V gene's germline CDR1 is SNHLY and CDR2 FYNNEI. With V trimmed by 5 bases and J by 4 bases, 10 bases remained unmatched. The CDR3 extends over 16 amino acids. The CDR3 region is CASSRTRQGAAYGYTF. The CDR3 DNA reads as TGTGCCAGCAGTCGGACCCGACAGGGGGCTGCCTATGGCTACACCTTC.

The rearrangement uses TRBV4-3 and TRBJ1-5, with 8 nucleotides matching TRBD1. Looked up from germline, CDR1 is LGHNA and CDR2 is YSLEER. The junction had 12 bases not matched to a gene; V was cut back by 0 bases and J by 2 bases. The CDR3 contains 19 residues. The CDR3 coding sequence is TGCGCCAGCAGCCAAGAGTGGGGGACAGGCCCGCTCCGCAATCAGCCCCAGCATTTT. Protein: CASSQEWGTGPLRNQPQHF.

The V gene is TRBV18, the J gene TRBJ1-2; D remains ambiguous. Germline assignment: CDR1 KGHSH and CDR2 LQKENI. V was shortened by 0 bases and J by 1 base, with 12 bases between the two germline ends. This CDR3 comprises 16 residues. CDR3 in amino acids: CASSPPGGLVNYGYTF. CDR3 bases: TGTGCCAGCTCACCACCGGGAGGCTTAGTTAACTATGGCTACACCTTC.

V is TRBV12-3 or TRBV12-4 and J is TRBJ2-3; no definite D call. The CDR3 is 11 amino acids. V was trimmed by 7 bases and J by 9 bases, leaving 11 bases between them. CDR3 sequence: CASTLSETQYF. The CDR3 bases are TGTGCCAGCACCCTCAGCGAAACGCAGTATTTT.

The V call is TRBV14, the J call TRBJ2-1; D might be TRBD2 (6 bases). This CDR3 has 13 residues. Per germline, CDR1 SGHDN and CDR2 FVKESK. Trimming left V 3 bases short and J 8 bases short, with 11 bases between. The DNA for the CDR3 is TGTGCCAGCAGCCAGGACTACCGATATGAGCAGTTCTTC. Protein: CASSQDYRYEQFF.

The rearrangement links TRBV21-1 to TRBJ2-3; no check of the table's D call, TRBD1, against the DNA was made. TRBV21-1 is a documented pseudogene. The CDR3 runs to 18 residues. The DNA of the CDR3 is TGTGCCAGCAGCAAAGACGGACTTGGGCAGGGGGCAGGGGATACGCAGTATTTT. Its protein product is CASSKDGLGQGAGDTQYF.

This chain connects TRBV4-2 to TRBJ2-3, with D possibly TRBD1 on 5 matching bases. The CDR3 covers 18 residues. V lost 6 bases and J lost 4, with 26 bases in between. Germline V gene sequence: CDR1 LGHNA, CDR2 YNFKEQ. This CDR3 is CASSHRYSTGSWADTQYF. Here the CDR3 DNA reads TGTGCCAGCAGTCACCGATACTCAACAGGTTCCTGGGCAGATACGCAGTATTTT.

This clone has only a few counts. The chain combines TRBV11-2 with TRBJ1-6, with 7 bases aligning to TRBD1. This CDR3 is built from 15 residues. CDR1 and CDR2 from the germline V gene are SGHAT and FQNNGV. V lost 5 bases, J lost 8 bases, and 9 bases stayed unmatched. This CDR3 is CASSPRDSGYSPLHF. In DNA form, the CDR3 reads TGTGCCAGCAGCCCCCGGGACAGCGGTTATTCACCCCTCCACTTT.

The chain couples TRBV29-1 to TRBJ1-2, with D possibly matching TRBD1 (5 bases). Trimming took off 6 bases at V and 7 bases at J, with 9 bases between the two ends. The germline CDR1 and CDR2 sequences are SQVTM and ANQGSEA. The length of the CDR3 is 10 residues. The CDR3 spells CSVLTVGYTF. The CDR3 DNA reads TGCAGCGTCTTGACAGTTGGCTACACCTTC. Together with reference TRBV29-1 and TRBJ1-2, the CDR3 gives the full variable domain: SAVISQKPSRDICQRGTSLTIQCQVDSQVTMMFWYRQQPGQSLTLIATANQGSEATYESGFVIDKFPISRPNLTFSTLTVSNMSPEDSSIYLCSVLTVGYTFGSGTRLTVV.

The genes are TRBV19 and TRBJ2-6; D is undetermined. The germline V gene encodes CDR1 LNHDA and CDR2 SQIVND (reference sequence). Trimming took off 4 bases at V and 0 bases at J, with 7 bases between the two ends. The length of the CDR3 is 15 residues. CDR3 in amino acids: CASSRVSSGANVLTF. The CDR3, as DNA: TGTGCCAGTAGTAGAGTTAGCTCTGGGGCCAACGTCCTGACTTTC.

The gene calls are TRBV5-4 and TRBJ1-2; tentatively, D is TRBD1 (5 bases). The CDR3 is 14 residues long. CDR1 and CDR2 (germline): SGHNT, YYREEE (reference sequence). V was clipped by 6 bases and J by 3 bases, with 15 bases between them. Written as DNA, the CDR3 is TGTGCCAGCACCTTACCGGGGGGGTACTATGGCTACACCTTC. Amino acids: CASTLPGGYYGYTF.

This clone was recorded once. V usage is TRBV19 and J usage is TRBJ1-5, with D possibly being TRBD1 (6 bases). CDR1 and CDR2 (germline): LNHDA, SQIVND (reference sequence). Trimming pared 7 bases from V and 5 bases from J, leaving 24 bases between. The CDR3 spans 17 residues. The CDR3 is CASTPRPPGQGHQPQHF. In nucleotides, the CDR3 is TGTGCCAGTACCCCTAGGCCCCCTGGGCAGGGGCATCAGCCCCAGCATTTT.

The sample holds one count of this clone. The V gene is TRBV7-2, the J gene TRBJ2-6; tentative D call: TRBD2 (5 bases). The CDR3 runs 16 residues. Germline V gene sequence: CDR1 SGHTA, CDR2 FQGNSA. V lost 6 bases and J lost 2, with 14 bases in between. In DNA form, the CDR3 reads TGTGCCAGCAGTTCCCTCGGGGTCCCTGGGGCCAACGTCCTGACTTTC. Translating it yields CASSSLGVPGANVLTF.

The CDR3 loop reads CASSPGGASYNEQFF. The CDR3, as DNA: TGTGCCAGCAGCCCTGGGGGGGCCTCCTACAATGAGCAGTTCTTC. V gene TRBV7-2 combines with J gene TRBJ2-1, with D possibly matching TRBD2 (7 bases). Deletions cut 5 bases from V and 0 bases from J, with 11 bases between. In germline, CDR1 is SGHTA, CDR2 FQGNSA. The CDR3 runs 15 residues.

V gene TRBV6-6 combines with J gene TRBJ2-2; D is uncertain. V lost 5 bases to trimming and J lost 5 bases, with 15 bases between them. CDR1 and CDR2 (germline): MNHNY, SVGAGI (reference sequence). CDR3 length: 15 residues. The DNA of the CDR3 is TGTGCCAGCAGTCAAGGAGCGATTCGGACCGGGGAGCTGTTTTTT. It specifies CASSQGAIRTGELFF.

V and J are TRBV27 and TRBJ2-7; 7 bases map to TRBD2. The germline CDR1 and CDR2 sequences are MNHEY and SMNVEV (reference sequence). The CDR3 consists of 16 residues. The junction had 7 bases not matched to a gene; V was cut back by 0 bases and J by 2 bases. CDR3 coding DNA: TGTGCCAGCAGTTTATCTTTCGGACTAGTCCCCTACGAGCAGTACTTC. This gives the protein CASSLSFGLVPYEQYF.

The chain has TRBV7-3 and TRBJ2-3; 10 bases line up with TRBD1. This CDR3 has 14 amino acids. The junction had 4 bases not matched to a gene; V was cut back by 5 bases and J by 5 bases. CDR1 SGHTA and CDR2 FQGTGA come from the germline V gene. CDR3 residues: CASSRDRGQDTQYF. CDR3 nucleotide sequence: TGTGCCAGCAGCCGGGACAGGGGACAAGATACGCAGTATTTT.

The chain joins TRBV5-6 to TRBJ1-5; TRBD1 might be the D (5 bases). CDR1 is SGHDT and CDR2 is YYEEEE in the germline V gene. Trimming pared 3 bases from V and 5 bases from J, leaving 9 bases between. The CDR3 loop spans 13 amino acids. In DNA, the CDR3 is TGTGCCAGCAGCTCGGGGGGATATCAGCCCCAGCATTTT. Amino acids: CASSSGGYQPQHF.

This chain joins TRBV2 and TRBJ1-1; no firm D call. With 10 bases removed from V and 6 bases from J, the gap between germline ends came to 21 bases. CDR1 and CDR2 (germline): SNHLY, FYNNEI. This CDR3 contains 14 residues. Here the CDR3 reads CANREREVPAEAFF. In DNA, the CDR3 is TGTGCCAATCGAGAGCGGGAGGTTCCCGCTGAAGCTTTCTTT. Using reference TRBV2 and TRBJ1-1 for the parts outside the CDR3, the full variable domain is EPEVTQTPSHQVTQMGQEVILRCVPISNHLYFYWYRQILGQKVEFLVSFYNNEISEKSEIFDDQFSVERPDGSNFTLKIRSTKLEDSAMYFCANREREVPAEAFFGQGTRLTVV.

This clone was found a few times. The chain links TRBV2 to TRBJ2-1, with TRBD1 as a possible D gene (7 bases). The CDR3 spans 16 residues. Trimming left V 8 bases short and J 8 bases short, with 25 bases between. CDR1 is SNHLY and CDR2 is FYNNEI in the germline V gene. The CDR3, as DNA: TGTGCCAGCTCAACACCCCGGGCAGGGGGGTTGTATGAGCAGTTCTTC. The encoded protein is CASSTPRAGGLYEQFF.